This T cell receptor beta chain was retrieved from a study of cytomegalovirus exposure and HLA in healthy donors. A remark on this clone: Its antigen remains unknown.

Vbeta (60) and Jbeta (13) primers were used in the PCR. Some clones are missing from TCRdb's copy, which holds only in-frame ones; the method was immunoSEQ multiplex PCR. The sample includes around 76,000 clones. General study results and limits: There was a cluster of highly shared sequence variants that was likely a sequencing artifact. Most TCR sequences were uncommon, yet certain public TCRs appeared in many donors. Overall, around 160 TCR beta chains were annotated as cytomegalovirus-associated.

The ends lost 0 bases at V and 2 bases at J; junction bases unmatched: 6. The CDR3 is 16 amino acids. CDR1 and CDR2 from the germline V gene are SGHRS and YFSETQ. The origin of this receptor is a man aged 40-49 years in good health and CMV-seronegative. Sequencing was done on a sample of PBMCs. This chain joins TRBV5-1 and TRBJ2-3; 7 nucleotides agree with TRBD2. CDR3: CASSLESSGITDTQYF. CDR3 nucleotides: TGCGCCAGCAGCTTGGAATCAAGCGGGATCACAGATACGCAGTATTTT.